This T cell receptor (beta chain) is from a study of blood T cell repertoires in COVID-19. Per the germline V gene, CDR1 is LNHDA and CDR2 is SQIVND (reference sequence). The CDR3 has 13 residues. V was clipped by 5 bases and J by 4 bases; unmatched bases: 3. Original analysis: Amplifying reference gene primers gave estimates of nucleated cell counts. The repertoire was sequenced with immunoSEQ multiplex PCR; TCRdb's copy has only in-frame clones and lacks some. V and J calls and clone size are those listed in that table; D and trimming were worked out from the DNA. The sample lists 400,000 to 550,000 clones, 70% to 90% seen once, with under 2% in the top ten. This study enrolled people aged 18 to 89 from around 26 US geographic areas. Participants reported their clinical history, and cohort assignment relied on those reports.

The genes are TRBV19 and TRBJ1-1, with 8 nucleotides matching TRBD1. The source material was PBMCs or T cells enriched from blood (not recorded which). This receptor was identified in a woman aged 18-29 years with acute COVID-19. The CDR3 DNA follows: TGTGCCAGTAGTTCCAGGGGGCGCACTGAAGCTTTCTTT. Its translation: CASSSRGRTEAFF.